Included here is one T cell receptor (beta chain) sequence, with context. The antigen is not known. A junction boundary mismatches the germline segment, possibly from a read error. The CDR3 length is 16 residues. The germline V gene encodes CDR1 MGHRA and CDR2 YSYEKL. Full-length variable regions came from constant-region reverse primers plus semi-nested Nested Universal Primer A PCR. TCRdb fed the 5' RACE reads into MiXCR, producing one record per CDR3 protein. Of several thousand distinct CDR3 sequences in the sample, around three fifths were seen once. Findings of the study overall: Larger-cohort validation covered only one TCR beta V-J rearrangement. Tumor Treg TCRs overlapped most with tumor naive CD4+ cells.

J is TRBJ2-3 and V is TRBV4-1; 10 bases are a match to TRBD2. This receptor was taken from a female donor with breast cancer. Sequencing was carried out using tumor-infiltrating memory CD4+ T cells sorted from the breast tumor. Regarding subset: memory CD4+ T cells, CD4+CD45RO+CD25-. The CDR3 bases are TGTGCCAGCAGCACCGGACTAGCGGCGAGCACAGATACGCAGTATTTT. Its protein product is CASSTGLAASTDTQYF.